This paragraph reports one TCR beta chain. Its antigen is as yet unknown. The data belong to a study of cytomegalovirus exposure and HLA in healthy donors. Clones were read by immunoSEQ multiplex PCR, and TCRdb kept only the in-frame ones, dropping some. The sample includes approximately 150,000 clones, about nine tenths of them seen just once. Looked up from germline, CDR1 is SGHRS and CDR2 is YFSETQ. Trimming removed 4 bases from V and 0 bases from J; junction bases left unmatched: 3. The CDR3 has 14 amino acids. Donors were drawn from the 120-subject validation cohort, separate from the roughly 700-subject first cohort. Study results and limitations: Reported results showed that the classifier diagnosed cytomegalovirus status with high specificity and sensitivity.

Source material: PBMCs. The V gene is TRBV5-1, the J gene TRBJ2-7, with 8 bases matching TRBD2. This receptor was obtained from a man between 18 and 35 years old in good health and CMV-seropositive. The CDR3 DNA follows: TGCGCCAGCAGCACTAGCGGCCTCTCCTACGAGCAGTACTTC. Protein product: CASSTSGLSYEQYF.